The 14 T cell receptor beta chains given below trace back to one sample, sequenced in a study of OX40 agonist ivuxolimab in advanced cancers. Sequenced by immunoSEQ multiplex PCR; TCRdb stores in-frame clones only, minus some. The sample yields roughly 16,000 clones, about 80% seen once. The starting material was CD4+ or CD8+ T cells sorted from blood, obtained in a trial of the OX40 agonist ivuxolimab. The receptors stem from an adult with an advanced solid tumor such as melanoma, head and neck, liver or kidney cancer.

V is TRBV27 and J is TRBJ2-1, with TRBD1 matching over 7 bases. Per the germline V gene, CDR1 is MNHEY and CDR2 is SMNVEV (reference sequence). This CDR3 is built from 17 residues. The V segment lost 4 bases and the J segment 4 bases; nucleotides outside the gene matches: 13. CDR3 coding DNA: TGTGCCAGCAGTTCAGGGGTCGGGGACAGCACGTACAATGAGCAGTTCTTC. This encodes CASSSGVGDSTYNEQFF.

The CDR3 loop is CASSWDGPSDEQYF. For the CDR3, the DNA is TGTGCCAGCAGCTGGGACGGCCCCTCGGACGAGCAGTACTTC. The chain links TRBV11-1 to TRBJ2-7; D might be TRBD1 or TRBD2, each matching 5 bases. Germline CDR1 and CDR2: SGHAT and FQDESV (reference sequence). V dropped 4 bases and J dropped 5 bases, with 15 bases sitting between them. The CDR3 extends over 14 amino acids.

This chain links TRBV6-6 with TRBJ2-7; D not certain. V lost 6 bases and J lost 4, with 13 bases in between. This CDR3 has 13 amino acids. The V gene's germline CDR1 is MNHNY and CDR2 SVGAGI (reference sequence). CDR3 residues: CASSLSPRYEQYF. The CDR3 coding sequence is TGTGCCAGCAGCCTCAGCCCGAGATACGAGCAGTACTTC.

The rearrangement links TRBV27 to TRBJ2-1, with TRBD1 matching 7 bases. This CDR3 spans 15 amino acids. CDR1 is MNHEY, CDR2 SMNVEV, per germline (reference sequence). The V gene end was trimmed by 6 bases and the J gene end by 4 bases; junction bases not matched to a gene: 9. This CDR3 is CASSDLRTGYNEQFF. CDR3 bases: TGTGCCAGCAGCGACCTGAGGACAGGTTACAATGAGCAGTTCTTC.

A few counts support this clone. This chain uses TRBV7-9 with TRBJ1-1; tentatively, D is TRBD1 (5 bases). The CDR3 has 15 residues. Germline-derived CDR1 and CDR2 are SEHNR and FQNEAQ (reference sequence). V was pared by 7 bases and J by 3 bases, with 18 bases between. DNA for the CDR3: TGTGCCAGCATCGCGCTCAGGGAGTGGGACACTGAAGCTTTCTTT. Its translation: CASIALREWDTEAFF.

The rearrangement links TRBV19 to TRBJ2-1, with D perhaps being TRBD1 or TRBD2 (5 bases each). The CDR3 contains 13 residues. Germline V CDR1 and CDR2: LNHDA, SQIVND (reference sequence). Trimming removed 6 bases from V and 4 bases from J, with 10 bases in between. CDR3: CASRSGLYNEQFF. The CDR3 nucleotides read TGTGCCAGTAGATCGGGGCTGTACAATGAGCAGTTCTTC.

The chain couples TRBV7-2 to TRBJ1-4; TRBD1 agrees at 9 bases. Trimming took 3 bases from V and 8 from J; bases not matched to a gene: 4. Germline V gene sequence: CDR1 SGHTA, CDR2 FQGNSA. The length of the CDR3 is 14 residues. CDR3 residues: CASSFTTGGEKLFF. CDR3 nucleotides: TGTGCCAGCAGCTTTACGACAGGGGGAGAAAAACTGTTTTTT. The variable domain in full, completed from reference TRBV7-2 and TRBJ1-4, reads GAGVSQSPSNKVTEKGKDVELRCDPISGHTALYWYRQSLGQGLEFLIYFQGNSAPDKSGLPSDRFSAERTGGSVSTLTIQRTQQEDSAVYLCASSFTTGGEKLFFGSGTQLSVL.

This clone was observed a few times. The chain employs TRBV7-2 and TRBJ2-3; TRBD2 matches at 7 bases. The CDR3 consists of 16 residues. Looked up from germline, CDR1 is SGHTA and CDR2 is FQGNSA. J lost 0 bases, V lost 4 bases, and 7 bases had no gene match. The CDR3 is CASSSRGSGSTDTQYF. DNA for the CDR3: TGTGCCAGCAGCTCCCGTGGTAGCGGGAGCACAGATACGCAGTATTTT.

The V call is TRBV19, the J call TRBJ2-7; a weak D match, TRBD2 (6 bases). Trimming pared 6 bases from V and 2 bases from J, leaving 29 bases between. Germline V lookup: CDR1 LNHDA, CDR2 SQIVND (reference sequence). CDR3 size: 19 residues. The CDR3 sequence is CASSTTRMGIGGSTYEQYF. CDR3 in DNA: TGTGCCAGTAGCACCACTAGGATGGGGATCGGGGGATCTACCTACGAGCAGTACTTC.

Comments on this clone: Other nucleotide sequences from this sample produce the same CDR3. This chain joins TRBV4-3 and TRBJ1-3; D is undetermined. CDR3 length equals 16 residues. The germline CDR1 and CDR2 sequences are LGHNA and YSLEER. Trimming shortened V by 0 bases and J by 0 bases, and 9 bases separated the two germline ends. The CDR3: CASSQDFGGSGNTIYF. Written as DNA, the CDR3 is TGCGCCAGCAGCCAAGATTTTGGTGGCTCTGGAAACACCATATATTTT.

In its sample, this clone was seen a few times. The chain's CDR3 is CASSVGDGQGNTEAFF. DNA of the CDR3: TGTGCCAGCAGCGTAGGCGACGGGCAGGGGAACACTGAAGCTTTCTTT. The V gene is TRBV9, the J gene TRBJ1-1; possible D gene TRBD1, 5 bases. Trimming took off 0 bases at V and 1 base at J, with 13 bases between the two ends. Germline V CDR1 and CDR2: SGDLS, YYNGEE. The CDR3 sequence is 16 residues long.

CDR3 sequence: CASSQVGRQETQYF. The CDR3, as DNA: TGCGCCAGCAGCCAAGTTGGGAGGCAAGAGACCCAGTACTTC. The chain combines TRBV4-1 with TRBJ2-5; D perhaps matches TRBD2 (6 bases). The V gene lost 1 base and the J gene lost 2 bases, with 8 bases spanning the gap. Germline CDR1 reads MGHRA; CDR2 reads YSYEKL. This CDR3 region has 14 residues.

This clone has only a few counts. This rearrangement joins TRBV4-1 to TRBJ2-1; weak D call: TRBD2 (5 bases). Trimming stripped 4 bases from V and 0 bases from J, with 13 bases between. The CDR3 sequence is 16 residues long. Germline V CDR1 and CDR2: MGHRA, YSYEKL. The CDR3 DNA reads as TGCGCCAGCAGCCCTCTAGCAGTCAGCTCCTACAATGAGCAGTTCTTC. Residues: CASSPLAVSSYNEQFF.

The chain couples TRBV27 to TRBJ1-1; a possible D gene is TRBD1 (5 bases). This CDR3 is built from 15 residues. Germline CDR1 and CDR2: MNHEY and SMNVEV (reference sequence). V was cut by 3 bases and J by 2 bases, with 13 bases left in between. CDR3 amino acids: CASSFLGRLNTEAFF. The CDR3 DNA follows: TGTGCCAGCAGTTTTTTGGGGCGACTCAACACTGAAGCTTTCTTT.